These 17 T cell receptor beta chains were all obtained from the same sample, sequenced in a study of blood T cell repertoires in COVID-19. Here immunoSEQ multiplex PCR was the method, and the copy in TCRdb shows in-frame clones only, minus some. The data hold about 300,000 clones, with 70% to 90% observed a single time. The sequencing input was PBMCs or T cells enriched from blood (not recorded which). These TCRs come from a man younger than 45 who had recovered from COVID-19.

The chain couples TRBV30 to TRBJ1-2; a weak D match, TRBD1 (5 bases). V lost 0 bases and J lost 5, with 10 bases in between. This CDR3 spans 13 amino acids. Germline lookup yields CDR1 GTSNPN and CDR2 SVGIG (reference sequence). Written as DNA, the CDR3 is TGTGCCTGGAGTGTGGGGCCGATTTATGGCTACACCTTC. As protein: CAWSVGPIYGYTF.

The V and J genes are TRBV10-3 and TRBJ2-7; D remains unclear. The V end lost 0 bases, the J end lost 5 bases, and 8 bases lay between the germline ends. The germline gives CDR1 ENHRY, CDR2 SYGVKD. There are 13 residues in the CDR3. CDR3 amino acids: CAISESQIHEQYF. CDR3 DNA sequence: TGTGCCATCAGTGAGTCCCAGATCCACGAGCAGTACTTC.

This clone has a handful of counts. The rearrangement uses TRBV7-2 and TRBJ2-7; 7 nucleotides match TRBD1. Germline-derived CDR1 and CDR2 are SGHTA and FQGNSA. V lost 5 bases and J lost 1; bases outside the gene matches: 8. CDR3 length: 15 amino acids. Here the CDR3 DNA reads TGTGCCAGCAGCCCCAATGCAGGGGGTTCCTACGAGCAGTACTTC. Translating it yields CASSPNAGGSYEQYF.

The chain links TRBV7-6 to TRBJ2-3; D uncertain. Trimming pared 5 bases from V and 2 bases from J, leaving 14 bases between. Germline-derived CDR1 and CDR2 are SGHVS and FNYEAQ. The CDR3 covers 15 residues. Here the CDR3 DNA reads TGTGCCAGCAGCCCTTACATCATTATCACAGATACGCAGTATTTT. Residues: CASSPYIIITDTQYF.

The chain joins TRBV20-1 to TRBJ1-5; D might be TRBD1 (5 bases). The length of the CDR3 is 13 residues. Trimming removed 3 bases at V and 3 bases at J, with 9 bases between. CDR1 and CDR2 from the germline V gene are DFQATT and SNEGSKA (reference sequence). The CDR3 loop is CSASLRVNQPQHF. The CDR3 coding sequence is TGCAGTGCTAGTCTCAGGGTCAATCAGCCCCAGCATTTT.

The V call is TRBV11-2, the J call TRBJ1-2, with D possibly matching TRBD1 (5 bases). CDR3 size: 14 residues. The germline V gene has CDR1 SGHAT and CDR2 FQNNGV. V gave up 5 bases and J gave up 1 base, with 11 bases separating them. Here the CDR3 reads CASSGQGVNYGYTF. The CDR3 DNA sequence: TGTGCCAGCAGCGGGCAAGGGGTTAACTATGGCTACACCTTC.

A few counts support this clone. The chain uses TRBV2 and TRBJ1-2; TRBD1 is a possible D gene (5 bases). This CDR3 is 15 amino acids long. The germline V gene has CDR1 SNHLY and CDR2 FYNNEI. V was cut by 1 base and J by 8 bases, with 17 bases left in between. The CDR3 coding sequence is TGTGCCAGCAGTGAAGGGTACGGGGGACGGGACGGCTACACCTTC. It encodes CASSEGYGGRDGYTF.

The CDR3 DNA sequence: TGCGCCAGCAGCCAAAGCGGGAAGGGAAACAATGAGCAGTTCTTC. It is translated as CASSQSGKGNNEQFF. V and J are TRBV4-1 and TRBJ2-1; 7 bases are shared with TRBD2. This CDR3 contains 15 residues. Trimming took 2 bases from V and 5 from J; bases not matched to a gene: 6. Germline lookup yields CDR1 MGHRA and CDR2 YSYEKL.

The gene calls are TRBV7-3 and TRBJ2-1; D remains unclear. CDR3 length equals 12 residues. CDR1 is SGHTA, CDR2 FQGTGA, per germline. V was clipped by 0 bases and J by 7 bases, with 4 bases between them. The DNA for the CDR3 is TGTGCCAGCAGCTTAACCCGGAATGAGCAGTTCTTC. It codes for CASSLTRNEQFF.

The V call is TRBV19, the J call TRBJ1-5; D is uncertain. V was cut by 6 bases and J by 0 bases, with 12 bases left in between. The CDR3 is 15 amino acids. Germline CDR1 LNHDA, CDR2 SQIVND (reference sequence). CDR3 in amino acids: CASRSRESSNQPQHF. In DNA form, the CDR3 reads TGTGCCAGTAGAAGCCGGGAGTCTAGCAATCAGCCCCAGCATTTT.

The chain is built from TRBV23-1 and TRBJ1-4; tentative D call: TRBD1 (6 bases). TRBV23-1 is designated an ORF whose function remains uncertain. Between the trimmed V and J ends, which lost 2 bases and 5 bases, there was a span of 12 bases. The CDR3 sequence is 15 residues long. The CDR3, as DNA: TGCGCCAGCAGTCAAGTCGGGGGGGGCAATGAAAAACTGTTTTTT. This encodes CASSQVGGGNEKLFF.

The gene calls are TRBV6-2 or TRBV6-3 and TRBJ2-3; D may be TRBD2 (6 bases). Germline CDR1 MNHEY, CDR2 SVGEGT. V lost 5 bases and J 3 bases, leaving 9 bases between the germline ends. The length of the CDR3 is 13 residues. The CDR3 DNA follows: TGTGCCAGCAGTCGGGCGGGGACAGATACGCAGTATTTT. The encoded protein is CASSRAGTDTQYF.

The CDR3 DNA is TGTGCCAGCAGCGGAGCTAGCGGGGATCGGTACAATGAGCAGTTCTTC. Translation gives CASSGASGDRYNEQFF. The chain carries TRBV4-2 and TRBJ2-1, with 9 bases aligning to TRBD2. The CDR3 is 16 amino acids. Trimming removed 5 bases from V and 4 bases from J; junction bases left unmatched: 9. Germline CDR1 and CDR2: LGHNA and YNFKEQ.

The count of this clone is one. This sequence joins TRBV7-8 and TRBJ2-7; 8 bases fit TRBD1. This CDR3 is 17 amino acids long. In germline, CDR1 is SGHVS, CDR2 FQNEAQ. The V gene end was trimmed by 5 bases and the J gene end by 6 bases; junction bases not matched to a gene: 18. The CDR3 nucleotides are TGTGCCAGCAGCCCAACAATGGACAGGGTAGTAGATGTCGAGCAGTACTTC. Its protein is CASSPTMDRVVDVEQYF.

This clone was counted a few times. At one of its ends the junction is not consistent with the germline gene, which may arise from a read error. This chain joins TRBV2 and TRBJ2-3; 7 bases are a match to TRBD1. The germline V gene encodes CDR1 SNHLY and CDR2 FYNNEI. There are 13 residues in the CDR3. DNA for the CDR3: TGTGCCAGCAGTGGACAGGGTACAGGTACGCAGTATTTT. Residues: CASSGQGTGTQYF.

The rearrangement uses TRBV20-1 and TRBJ2-7; D remains ambiguous. The CDR3 spans 12 residues. In germline, CDR1 is DFQATT, CDR2 SNEGSKA (reference sequence). The V end was cut by 5 bases, the J end by 3 bases, with 11 bases between. The CDR3 sequence: CSARDRYYEQYF. Written as DNA, the CDR3 is TGCAGTGCTCGTGACCGTTACTACGAGCAGTACTTC.

DNA for the CDR3: TGTGCCAGCAGCTCCGGACCGGGAGCAGATACGCAGTATTTT. Translation: CASSSGPGADTQYF. The chain couples TRBV11-3 to TRBJ2-3, with TRBD2 as a possible D gene (6 bases). The V gene's germline CDR1 is SGHNT and CDR2 YENEEA. CDR3 length equals 14 residues. The V gene lost 4 bases and the J gene lost 4 bases, with 12 bases spanning the gap.